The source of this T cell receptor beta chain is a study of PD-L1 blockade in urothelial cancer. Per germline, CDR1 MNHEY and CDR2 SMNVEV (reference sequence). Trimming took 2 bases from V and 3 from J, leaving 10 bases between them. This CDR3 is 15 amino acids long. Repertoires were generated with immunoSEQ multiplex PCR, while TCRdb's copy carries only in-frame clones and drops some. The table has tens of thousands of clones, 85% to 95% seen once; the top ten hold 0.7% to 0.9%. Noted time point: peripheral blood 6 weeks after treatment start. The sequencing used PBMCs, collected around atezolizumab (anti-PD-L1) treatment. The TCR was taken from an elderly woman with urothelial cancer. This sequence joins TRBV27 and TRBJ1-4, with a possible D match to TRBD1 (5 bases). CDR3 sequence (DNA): TGTGCCAGCAGTTTACTCGGGGACTCTAATGAAAAACTGTTTTTT. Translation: CASSLLGDSNEKLFF.